The text below deals with one T cell receptor beta chain. The germline V gene encodes CDR1 SQVTM and CDR2 ANQGSEA. The CDR3 length is 13 residues. Trimming shortened V by 6 bases and J by 3 bases, and 12 bases separated the two germline ends. The data originate from a study of blood T cell repertoires in COVID-19. At the level of the study: Acute-phase and convalescent COVID-19 samples originated in the United States, Italy and Spain.

The study recruited people aged 18 to 89 years across under 25 US areas. Sequencing was performed with immunoSEQ multiplex PCR; in TCRdb, only in-frame clones are kept and a portion is missing. Seen here are 150,000 to 200,000 clones, around four fifths observed once, and the top ten hold roughly 8%. The material sequenced was PBMCs or T cells enriched from blood (not recorded which). This TCR derives from a woman aged 45 to 65 who had recovered from COVID-19. The rearrangement links TRBV29-1 to TRBJ1-5; D not resolved. CDR3 loop: CSVATVANQPQHF. The CDR3, as DNA: TGCAGCGTCGCAACCGTGGCCAATCAGCCCCAGCATTTT.